Listed here are 31 T cell receptor beta chains from one sample, sequenced in a study of PD-1 blockade in classical Hodgkin lymphoma. The patients all showed relapse after autologous stem cell transplantation, while their brentuximab vedotin exposure varied. Using immunoSEQ multiplex PCR, the repertoire was profiled, and TCRdb retains in-frame clones only, with some absent. In the table there are over 20,000 clones, 77% of which are singletons. Material: peripheral blood mononuclear cells (PBMCs), obtained before the second cycle of nivolumab. All receptors derive from a human donor with classical Hodgkin lymphoma.

The chain uses TRBV7-8 and TRBJ1-6; weak D call: TRBD1 (6 bases). The CDR3 spans 14 residues. Trimming removed 1 base from V and 8 bases from J, with 9 bases in between. The V gene's germline CDR1 is SGHVS and CDR2 FQNEAQ. The DNA for the CDR3 is TGTGCCAGCAGCTTAGAAACAGGGTATTCACCCCTCCACTTT. This codes for CASSLETGYSPLHF.

The chain links TRBV7-2 to TRBJ2-2, with D unclear. Germline V gene data show CDR1 as SGHTA and CDR2 as FQGNSA. CDR3 length: 15 residues. V was cut by 5 bases and J by 2 bases, with 12 bases left in between. The CDR3 DNA is TGTGCCAGCAGCGACTGGAACTTTAACACCGGGGAGCTGTTTTTT. It translates to CASSDWNFNTGELFF.

This clone was recorded only once. The J gene is TRBJ2-3, the V gene TRBV29-1, with TRBD2 as a possible D gene (6 bases). There are 16 residues in the CDR3. The V end was cut by 4 bases, the J end by 1 base, with 18 bases between. Germline-derived CDR1 and CDR2 are SQVTM and ANQGSEA. The DNA for the CDR3 is TGCAGCGTTGGAACTAGCCCAGGGACTGGCACAGATACGCAGTATTTT. This encodes CSVGTSPGTGTDTQYF.

With respect to this clone: Other nucleotide sequences from this sample produce the same CDR3. The genes are TRBV29-1 and TRBJ2-7; 7 bases match TRBD1. The CDR3 runs to 14 residues. J was trimmed by 4 bases and V by 0 bases; bases with no gene match: 6. Per the germline V gene, CDR1 is SQVTM and CDR2 is ANQGSEA. The CDR3 DNA reads as TGCAGCGTTGAAGATACAGGGGAGCCTTACGAGCAGTACTTC. Translating it yields CSVEDTGEPYEQYF.

The rearrangement uses TRBV6-5 and TRBJ2-3, with D perhaps matching TRBD2 (6 bases). The CDR3 length is 16 residues. V was clipped by 2 bases and J by 3 bases, with 15 bases between them. CDR1 MNHEY and CDR2 SVGAGI come from the germline V gene. The CDR3 sequence: CASSYGESGGTDTQYF. CDR3 sequence (DNA): TGTGCCAGCAGTTACGGGGAGAGTGGGGGGACAGATACGCAGTATTTT.

The genes are TRBV10-3 and TRBJ2-7; TRBD1 matches 9 bases. Germline CDR1 is ENHRY and CDR2 is SYGVKD. There are 13 residues in the CDR3. Unmatched junction bases numbered 1, after V lost 3 bases and J lost 4 bases. DNA of the CDR3: TGTGCCATCAGTGAAGGGACAGGGTACGAGCAGTACTTC. Amino acid sequence: CAISEGTGYEQYF.

V gene TRBV7-3 combines with J gene TRBJ2-7; 10 nucleotides line up with TRBD1. The CDR3 loop spans 13 amino acids. Unmatched junction bases numbered 4, after V lost 5 bases and J lost 6 bases. Germline assignment: CDR1 SGHTA and CDR2 FQGTGA. CDR3 DNA sequence: TGTGCCAGCAGCCTCGGACAGGGGGTCGAGCAGTACTTC. Translation gives CASSLGQGVEQYF.

This chain joins TRBV28 and TRBJ1-2, with 7 bases that match TRBD1. Germline V gives CDR1 MDHEN, CDR2 SYDVKM. The CDR3 is made up of 15 amino acids. The V gene end was trimmed by 8 bases and the J gene end by 5 bases; junction bases not matched to a gene: 14. The CDR3 DNA reads as TGTGCCAGCTCAGGACAGGCCCCTCTGAGGTATGGCTACACCTTC. It yields the protein CASSGQAPLRYGYTF.

This clone has a handful of counts. The chain is built from TRBV18 and TRBJ1-2; 7 bases map to TRBD1. CDR3 length equals 14 residues. The trim removed 3 bases at V and 6 bases at J, leaving 7 bases unmatched. Germline CDR1 is KGHSH and CDR2 is LQKENI. The CDR3 region has the DNA TGTGCCAGCTCACCGGCACAGGGGATTGATGGCTACACCTTC. It encodes CASSPAQGIDGYTF.

The gene calls are TRBV6-1 and TRBJ1-4; the D gene is possibly TRBD1 (5 bases). The CDR3 consists of 14 residues. Trimming stripped 2 bases from V and 6 bases from J, with 10 bases between. Per the germline V gene, CDR1 is MNHNS and CDR2 is SASEGT. In DNA, the CDR3 is TGTGCCAGCAGTGAATGGGGGGTTGATGAAAAACTGTTTTTT. This codes for CASSEWGVDEKLFF.

This chain joins TRBV30 and TRBJ2-1, with unresolved D. This CDR3 comprises 11 residues. V lost 5 bases, J lost 4 bases, and 6 bases lay in between. Germline CDR1 GTSNPN, CDR2 SVGIG (reference sequence). CDR3: CAWGRYNEQFF. The CDR3 DNA reads TGTGCCTGGGGCCGGTACAATGAGCAGTTCTTC.

The chain recombines TRBV7-8 with TRBJ1-5, with D unclear. Trimming pared 3 bases from V and 5 bases from J, leaving 5 bases between. The germline gives CDR1 SGHVS, CDR2 FQNEAQ. This CDR3 has 12 amino acids. This chain's CDR3 is CASSFTDQPQHF. The DNA for the CDR3 is TGTGCCAGCAGCTTCACGGATCAGCCCCAGCATTTT.

The chain employs TRBV4-3 and TRBJ2-1; D is ambiguous. The germline CDR1 and CDR2 sequences are LGHNA and YSLEER. V was cut by 0 bases and J by 0 bases, with 6 bases left in between. The CDR3 runs 15 residues. CDR3 sequence: CASSQDLSSYNEQFF. The CDR3 nucleotides read TGCGCCAGCAGCCAAGATCTAAGCTCCTACAATGAGCAGTTCTTC.

On this clone: The sample carries other DNA sequences with the same CDR3. The chain employs TRBV20-1 and TRBJ2-5; D is uncertain. The CDR3 runs to 10 residues. Germline CDR1 reads DFQATT; CDR2 reads SNEGSKA (reference sequence). V was clipped by 5 bases and J by 5 bases, with 6 bases between them. The CDR3, as DNA: TGCAGTGCTCTAGGGGAGACCCAGTACTTC. As protein: CSALGETQYF.

The chain links TRBV7-9 to TRBJ1-1; no clear D gene. V lost 2 bases and J lost 8, with 15 bases in between. This CDR3 contains 14 residues. The V gene's germline CDR1 is SEHNR and CDR2 FQNEAQ (reference sequence). Here the CDR3 reads CASSLLGRSEEAFF. DNA of the CDR3: TGTGCCAGCAGCTTACTAGGGAGAAGCGAGGAAGCTTTCTTT. The full variable domain, with the rest looked up from reference TRBV7-9 and TRBJ1-1, is DTGVSQNPRHKITKRGQNVTFRCDPISEHNRLYWYRQTLGQGPEFLTYFQNEAQLEKSRLLSDRFSAERPKGSFSTLEIQRTEQGDSAMYLCASSLLGRSEEAFFGQGTRLTVV.

The chain links TRBV6-1 to TRBJ2-5; unclear D gene. Trimming stripped 5 bases from V and 2 bases from J, with 6 bases between. CDR3 length equals 12 residues. CDR1 is MNHNS and CDR2 is SASEGT in the germline V gene. This chain's CDR3 is CASSPGQETQYF. DNA of the CDR3: TGTGCCAGCAGTCCCGGTCAAGAGACCCAGTACTTC.

This clone was observed a handful of times. The rearrangement joins TRBV15 to TRBJ2-5; perhaps D is TRBD1 or TRBD2 (7 bases each). The CDR3 runs 15 residues. Germline lookup yields CDR1 LNHNV and CDR2 YYDKDF (reference sequence). V lost 1 base, J lost 5 bases, and 14 bases lay in between. DNA of the CDR3: TGTGCCACCAGCAGAGGCAGGGGGGAGGGGGAGACCCAGTACTTC. Translation gives CATSRGRGEGETQYF.

The chain joins TRBV21-1 to TRBJ1-3; TRBD1 is the table's D call, not checked against the DNA. TRBV21-1 is designated a pseudogene. This CDR3 comprises 15 residues. The CDR3 DNA follows: TGTGCCAGCAGCAAAGCGAGGGGGTCTGGAAACACCATATATTTT. As protein: CASSKARGSGNTIYF.

This clone was recorded only once. The V gene is TRBV7-9, the J gene TRBJ2-7; 9 bases line up with TRBD2. CDR1 SEHNR and CDR2 FQNEAQ come from the germline V gene (reference sequence). The CDR3 has 15 amino acids. V lost 5 bases and J lost 3; bases outside the gene matches: 8. As DNA, the CDR3 is TGTGCCAGCAGCCCACGTAGCGGGAGAGTCTACGAGCAGTACTTC. It translates to CASSPRSGRVYEQYF.

CDR3 in amino acids: CASSRDRGSRDTQYF. The CDR3 DNA follows: TGTGCCAGCAGCCGGGACAGGGGTTCTCGCGATACGCAGTATTTT. This chain links TRBV5-6 with TRBJ2-3; 10 positions agree with TRBD1. Per the germline V gene, CDR1 is SGHDT and CDR2 is YYEEEE. This CDR3 is built from 15 residues. Trimming removed 4 bases from V and 6 bases from J; junction bases left unmatched: 8.

J is TRBJ2-2 and V is TRBV7-9; 9 positions match TRBD2. V trimming: 0 bases; J trimming: 7 bases; junction bases outside the gene matches: 9. Germline V CDR1 and CDR2: SEHNR, FQNEAQ (reference sequence). The CDR3 contains 17 residues. The CDR3 sequence: CASSLALSGRTGGELFF. CDR3 DNA sequence: TGTGCCAGCAGCTTAGCGCTAAGCGGGAGGACCGGCGGGGAGCTGTTTTTT. Full variable domain (rest looked up from reference TRBV7-9 and TRBJ2-2): DTGVSQNPRHKITKRGQNVTFRCDPISEHNRLYWYRQTLGQGPEFLTYFQNEAQLEKSRLLSDRFSAERPKGSFSTLEIQRTEQGDSAMYLCASSLALSGRTGGELFFGEGSRLTVL.

This clone came up once. V usage is TRBV5-1 and J usage is TRBJ2-7; maybe TRBD2 (7 bases). This CDR3 comprises 13 residues. V was shortened by 6 bases and J by 7 bases, with 17 bases between the two germline ends. In germline, CDR1 is SGHRS, CDR2 YFSETQ. CDR3 in amino acids: CASNRGGALEQYF. Here the CDR3 DNA reads TGCGCCAGCAACAGAGGGGGGGCCCTTGAGCAGTACTTC. Full variable domain (outside the CDR3, taken from reference TRBV5-1 and TRBJ2-7): KAGVTQTPRYLIKTRGQQVTLSCSPISGHRSVSWYQQTPGQGLQFLFEYFSETQRNKGNFPGRFSGRQFSNSRSEMNVSTLELGDSALYLCASNRGGALEQYFGPGTRLTVT.

Written as DNA, the CDR3 is TGTGCCAGCAGCTTAGGTCAGGGTAGGGTAAGGACTGAAGCTTTCTTT. This translates into CASSLGQGRVRTEAFF. The genes are TRBV7-2 and TRBJ1-1, with a tentative D call TRBD1 (5 bases). CDR1 and CDR2 from the germline V gene are SGHTA and FQGNSA. The V end was cut by 1 base, the J end by 5 bases, with 17 bases between. CDR3 size: 16 residues.

The chain is built from TRBV7-9 and TRBJ2-3; tentatively, D is TRBD1 or TRBD2 (5 bases each). Germline assignment: CDR1 SEHNR and CDR2 FQNEAQ (reference sequence). The CDR3 sequence is 16 residues long. V was pared by 4 bases and J by 1 base, with 15 bases between. The CDR3 region is CASSSLRDGGTDTQYF. The DNA for the CDR3 is TGTGCCAGCAGCTCCCTGAGGGACGGAGGCACAGATACGCAGTATTTT.

The chain joins TRBV7-2 to TRBJ1-3; D unresolved. Trimming stripped 3 bases from V and 1 base from J, with 13 bases between. Per germline, CDR1 SGHTA and CDR2 FQGNSA. This CDR3 comprises 16 residues. The CDR3 DNA reads TGTGCCAGCAGCTTCGGGAGGACGGGATCTGGAAACACCATATATTTT. Residues: CASSFGRTGSGNTIYF.

This clone was seen more than once but under ten times. The CDR3 is CASQMKEDSPLHF. The CDR3 nucleotides are TGTGCCAGTCAAATGAAGGAAGATTCACCCCTCCACTTT. J is TRBJ1-6 and V is TRBV7-9; D gene uncertain. With 9 bases removed from V and 8 bases from J, the gap between germline ends came to 14 bases. CDR1 is SEHNR and CDR2 is FQNEAQ in the germline V gene (reference sequence). The CDR3 covers 13 residues.

Only one count was recorded for this clone. The gene calls are TRBV7-2 and TRBJ2-5; weak D call: TRBD2 (5 bases). This CDR3 spans 13 amino acids. Per germline, CDR1 SGHTA and CDR2 FQGNSA. V was cut by 6 bases and J by 5 bases, with 13 bases left in between. DNA of the CDR3: TGTGCCAGCAGGACTAACCCCGGGGAGACCCAGTACTTC. Translation: CASRTNPGETQYF.

The V and J genes are TRBV2 and TRBJ2-7, with 12 bases fitting TRBD1. V trimming: 8 bases; J trimming: 6 bases; junction bases outside the gene matches: 2. The V gene's germline CDR1 is SNHLY and CDR2 FYNNEI. The CDR3 contains 12 residues. CDR3 region: CASRDRGREQYF. Here the CDR3 DNA reads TGTGCCAGCCGGGACAGGGGGCGCGAGCAGTACTTC.

The V call is TRBV14, the J call TRBJ1-4; unclear D gene. The ends were cut back, 3 bases at V and 6 bases at J, with 11 bases in the middle. This CDR3 comprises 14 residues. From germline, CDR1 is SGHDN and CDR2 FVKESK. CDR3 coding DNA: TGTGCCAGCAGCCAGTCAGGTTGGGATGAAAAACTGTTTTTT. Translated: CASSQSGWDEKLFF.

The rearrangement joins TRBV27 to TRBJ2-7, with 7 bases aligning to TRBD1. This CDR3 contains 14 residues. Germline V gives CDR1 MNHEY, CDR2 SMNVEV (reference sequence). Unmatched junction bases numbered 8, after V lost 4 bases and J lost 5 bases. This chain's CDR3 is CASSSWTGPHEQYF. The CDR3 DNA is TGTGCCAGCAGTTCCTGGACAGGCCCCCACGAGCAGTACTTC.

The sample holds a few counts of this clone. The V call is TRBV7-9, the J call TRBJ2-7; TRBD1 matches at 9 bases. Germline CDR1 SEHNR, CDR2 FQNEAQ (reference sequence). CDR3 length: 15 residues. The V segment lost 2 bases and the J segment 6 bases; nucleotides outside the gene matches: 8. The CDR3 DNA sequence: TGTGCCAGCAGCTTATTTCGGGACAGGGCAAGCGAGCAGTACTTC. Translated, it gives CASSLFRDRASEQYF.